This entry lists 5 T cell receptor beta chains sequenced from one sample in a study of blood T cell repertoires in COVID-19. Method: immunoSEQ multiplex PCR; TCRdb's copy keeps in-frame clones and lacks some. Of about 230,000 clones listed, approximately 88% are singletons. Sequences were obtained from peripheral blood. The source is a man in his forties or fifties with acute or convalescent COVID-19.

The genes are TRBV12-3 or TRBV12-4 and TRBJ1-1; possibly TRBD1 for D (6 bases). Trimming took 5 bases from V and 1 from J, leaving 8 bases between them. This CDR3 has 13 amino acids. CDR3 nucleotides: TGTGCCAGCAGTGCCAGGGGGAACACTGAAGCTTTCTTT. Translating it yields CASSARGNTEAFF.

The gene calls are TRBV11-2 and TRBJ1-1, with TRBD1 matching over 7 bases. Trimming cost V 5 bases and J 3 bases; bases outside gene matches: 6. Germline V CDR1 and CDR2: SGHAT, FQNNGV. The CDR3 length is 14 residues. CDR3: CASSRGGDYTEAFF. The CDR3 DNA reads as TGTGCCAGCAGCCGAGGGGGCGATTACACTGAAGCTTTCTTT.

The chain recombines TRBV19 with TRBJ1-2; D is undetermined. Trimming pared 0 bases from V and 2 bases from J, leaving 10 bases between. Germline CDR1 is LNHDA and CDR2 is SQIVND (reference sequence). The CDR3 length is 15 residues. The CDR3 loop reads CASSIDHQENYGYTF. CDR3 sequence (DNA): TGTGCCAGTAGTATAGATCATCAGGAAAACTATGGCTACACCTTC.

This chain uses TRBV19 with TRBJ2-5; D not resolved. The CDR3 runs 16 residues. Germline CDR1 LNHDA, CDR2 SQIVND (reference sequence). Trimming cost V 1 base and J 5 bases, with 17 bases left between them. CDR3 coding DNA: TGTGCCAGTAGTATAGTGGCGAACGTAGGAGCGGAGACCCAGTACTTC. As protein: CASSIVANVGAETQYF.

The sample holds many counts of this clone. The chain is built from TRBV5-1 and TRBJ1-3; TRBD1 matches 9 bases. V shed 5 bases, J shed 2 bases, and the junction held 5 bases outside the gene matches. The CDR3 is 15 residues long. The germline V gene has CDR1 SGHRS and CDR2 YFSETQ. CDR3: CASSETGGAGNTIYF. The DNA for the CDR3 is TGCGCCAGCAGTGAAACAGGGGGCGCTGGAAACACCATATATTTT.